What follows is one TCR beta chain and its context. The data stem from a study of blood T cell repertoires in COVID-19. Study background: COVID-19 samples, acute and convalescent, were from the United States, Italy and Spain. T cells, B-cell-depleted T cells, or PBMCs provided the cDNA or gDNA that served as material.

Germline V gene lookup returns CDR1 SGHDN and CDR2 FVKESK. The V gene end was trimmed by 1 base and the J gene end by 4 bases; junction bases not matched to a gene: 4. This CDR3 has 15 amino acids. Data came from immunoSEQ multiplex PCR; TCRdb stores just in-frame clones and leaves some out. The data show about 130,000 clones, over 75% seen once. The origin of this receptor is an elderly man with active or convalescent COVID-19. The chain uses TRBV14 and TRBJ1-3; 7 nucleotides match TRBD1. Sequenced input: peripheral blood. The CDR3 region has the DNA TGTGCCAGCAGCCAAGTGAGGGGGCCAGGAAACACCATATATTTT. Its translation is CASSQVRGPGNTIYF.